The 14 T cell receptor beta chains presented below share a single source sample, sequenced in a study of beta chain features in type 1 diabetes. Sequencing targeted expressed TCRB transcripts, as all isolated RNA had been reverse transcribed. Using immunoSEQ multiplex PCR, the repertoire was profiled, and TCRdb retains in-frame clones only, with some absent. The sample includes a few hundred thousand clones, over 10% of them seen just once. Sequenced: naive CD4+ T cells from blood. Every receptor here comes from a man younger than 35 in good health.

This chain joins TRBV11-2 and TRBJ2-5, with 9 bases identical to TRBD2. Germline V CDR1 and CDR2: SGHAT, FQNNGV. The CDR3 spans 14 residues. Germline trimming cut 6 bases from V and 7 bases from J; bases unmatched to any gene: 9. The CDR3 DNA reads TGTGCCAGCAGTCAAGCGGGGGGCTCTGCGACCCAGTACTTC. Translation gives CASSQAGGSATQYF. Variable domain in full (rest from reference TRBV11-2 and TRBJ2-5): EAGVAQSPRYKIIEKRQSVAFWCNPISGHATLYWYQQILGQGPKLLIQFQNNGVVDDSQLPKDRFSAERLKGVDSTLKIQPAKLEDSAVYLCASSQAGGSATQYFGPGTRLLVL.

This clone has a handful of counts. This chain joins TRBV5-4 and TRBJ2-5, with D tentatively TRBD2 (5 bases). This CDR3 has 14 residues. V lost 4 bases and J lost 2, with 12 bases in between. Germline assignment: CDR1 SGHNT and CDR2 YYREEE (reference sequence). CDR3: CASSGGGGQETQYF. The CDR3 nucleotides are TGTGCCAGCAGCGGCGGTGGAGGACAAGAGACCCAGTACTTC.

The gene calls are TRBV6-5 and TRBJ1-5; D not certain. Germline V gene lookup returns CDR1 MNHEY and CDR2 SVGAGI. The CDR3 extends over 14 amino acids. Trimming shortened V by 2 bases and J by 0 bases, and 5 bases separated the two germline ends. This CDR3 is CASSYVGSNQPQHF. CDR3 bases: TGTGCCAGCAGTTACGTCGGTAGCAATCAGCCCCAGCATTTT.

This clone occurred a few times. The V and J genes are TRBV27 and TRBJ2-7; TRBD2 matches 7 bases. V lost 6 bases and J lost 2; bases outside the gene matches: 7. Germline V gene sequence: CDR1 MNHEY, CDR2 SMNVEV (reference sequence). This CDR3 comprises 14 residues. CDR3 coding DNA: TGTGCCAGCAGGTTAGCGGGTTCGGCCTACGAGCAGTACTTC. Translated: CASRLAGSAYEQYF.

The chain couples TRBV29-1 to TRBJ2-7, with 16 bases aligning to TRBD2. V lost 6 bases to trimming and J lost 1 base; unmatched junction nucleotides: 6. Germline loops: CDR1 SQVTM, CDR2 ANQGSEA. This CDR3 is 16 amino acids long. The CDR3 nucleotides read TGCAGCGTCGCCGGGACTAGCGGGGGGGAATCCTACGAGCAGTACTTC. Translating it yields CSVAGTSGGESYEQYF.

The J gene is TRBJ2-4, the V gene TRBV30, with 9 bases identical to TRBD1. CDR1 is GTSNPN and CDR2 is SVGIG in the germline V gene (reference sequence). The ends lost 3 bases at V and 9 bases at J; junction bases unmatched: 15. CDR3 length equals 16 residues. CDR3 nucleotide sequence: TGTGCCTGGAGCATCGACAGGGGGAACGTCCCTAGCATTCAGTACTTC. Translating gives CAWSIDRGNVPSIQYF.

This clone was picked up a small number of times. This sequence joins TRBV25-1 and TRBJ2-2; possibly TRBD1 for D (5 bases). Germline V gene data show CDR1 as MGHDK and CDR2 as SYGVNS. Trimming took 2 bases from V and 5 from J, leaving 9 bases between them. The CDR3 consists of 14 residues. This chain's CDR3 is CASSEQGRTGELFF. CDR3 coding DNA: TGTGCCAGCAGTGAACAGGGTCGAACCGGGGAGCTGTTTTTT.

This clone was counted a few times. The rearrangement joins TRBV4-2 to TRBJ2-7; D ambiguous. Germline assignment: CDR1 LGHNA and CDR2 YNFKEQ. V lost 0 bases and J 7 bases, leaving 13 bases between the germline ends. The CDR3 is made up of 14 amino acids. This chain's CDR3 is CASSQDGGRREQYF. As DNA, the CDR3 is TGTGCCAGCAGCCAAGATGGTGGGCGCCGGGAGCAGTACTTC.

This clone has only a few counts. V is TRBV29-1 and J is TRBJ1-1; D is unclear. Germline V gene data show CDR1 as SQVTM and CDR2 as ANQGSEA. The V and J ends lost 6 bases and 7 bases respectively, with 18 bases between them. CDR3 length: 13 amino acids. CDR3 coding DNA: TGCAGCGTCCGACTTGGCGGCCGGGGTGAAGCTTTCTTT. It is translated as CSVRLGGRGEAFF.

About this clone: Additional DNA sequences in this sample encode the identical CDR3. CDR3 protein: CASSSGRNTEAFF. DNA of the CDR3: TGTGCCAGCAGTTCAGGCCGGAACACTGAAGCTTTCTTT. The rearrangement joins TRBV6-1 to TRBJ1-1, with unresolved D. Trimming removed 5 bases from V and 1 base from J, with 8 bases in between. The CDR3 consists of 13 residues. From germline, CDR1 is MNHNS and CDR2 SASEGT.

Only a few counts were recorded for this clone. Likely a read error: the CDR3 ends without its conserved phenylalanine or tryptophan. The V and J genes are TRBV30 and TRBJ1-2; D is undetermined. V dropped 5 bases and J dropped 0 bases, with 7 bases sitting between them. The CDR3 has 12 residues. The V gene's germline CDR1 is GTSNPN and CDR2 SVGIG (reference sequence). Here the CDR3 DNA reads TGTGCCTGGTGGGAGGCTAACTATGGCTACACCTTA. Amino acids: CAWWEANYGYTL.

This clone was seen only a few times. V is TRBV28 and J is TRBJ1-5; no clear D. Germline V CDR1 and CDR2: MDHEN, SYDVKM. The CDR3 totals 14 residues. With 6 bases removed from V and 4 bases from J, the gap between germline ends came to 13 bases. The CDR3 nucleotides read TGTGCCAGCAGCTCCGGCGGCGGGAATCAGCCCCAGCATTTT. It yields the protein CASSSGGGNQPQHF. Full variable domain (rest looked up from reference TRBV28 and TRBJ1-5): DVKVTQSSRYLVKRTGEKVFLECVQDMDHENMFWYRQDPGLGLRLIYFSYDVKMKEKGDIPEGYSVSREKKERFSLILESASTNQTSMYLCASSSGGGNQPQHFGDGTRLSIL.

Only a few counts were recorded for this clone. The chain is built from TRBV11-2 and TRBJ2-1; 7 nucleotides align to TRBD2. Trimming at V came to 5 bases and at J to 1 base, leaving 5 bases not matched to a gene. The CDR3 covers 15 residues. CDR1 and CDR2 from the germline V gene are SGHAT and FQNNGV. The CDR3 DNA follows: TGTGCCAGCAGCCCACTAGCGAGTTCCTACAATGAGCAGTTCTTC. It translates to CASSPLASSYNEQFF.

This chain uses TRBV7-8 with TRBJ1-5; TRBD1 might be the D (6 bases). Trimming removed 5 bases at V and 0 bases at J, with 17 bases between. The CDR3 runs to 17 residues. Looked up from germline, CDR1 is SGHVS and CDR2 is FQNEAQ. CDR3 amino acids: CASSGRGGAYSNQPQHF. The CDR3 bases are TGTGCCAGCAGCGGGAGGGGGGGAGCATATAGCAATCAGCCCCAGCATTTT.